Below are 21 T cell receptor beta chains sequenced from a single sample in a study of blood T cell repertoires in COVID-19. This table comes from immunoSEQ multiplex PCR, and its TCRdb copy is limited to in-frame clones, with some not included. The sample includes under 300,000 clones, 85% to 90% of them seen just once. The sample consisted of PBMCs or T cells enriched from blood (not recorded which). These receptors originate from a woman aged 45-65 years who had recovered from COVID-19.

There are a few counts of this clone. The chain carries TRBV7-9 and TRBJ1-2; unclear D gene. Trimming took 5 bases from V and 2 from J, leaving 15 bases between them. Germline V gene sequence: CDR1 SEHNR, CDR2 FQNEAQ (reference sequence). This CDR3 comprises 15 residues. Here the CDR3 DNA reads TGTGCCAGCAGCCCCCCGGGTTCCAAGAACTATGGCTACACCTTC. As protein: CASSPPGSKNYGYTF.

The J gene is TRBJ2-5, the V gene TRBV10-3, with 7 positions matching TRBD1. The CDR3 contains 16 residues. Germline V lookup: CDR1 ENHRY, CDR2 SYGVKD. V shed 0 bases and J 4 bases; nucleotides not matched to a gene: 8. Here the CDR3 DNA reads TGTGCCATCAGTGAGTCGGGTCAAGGGGGCAGAGAGACCCAGTACTTC. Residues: CAISESGQGGRETQYF.

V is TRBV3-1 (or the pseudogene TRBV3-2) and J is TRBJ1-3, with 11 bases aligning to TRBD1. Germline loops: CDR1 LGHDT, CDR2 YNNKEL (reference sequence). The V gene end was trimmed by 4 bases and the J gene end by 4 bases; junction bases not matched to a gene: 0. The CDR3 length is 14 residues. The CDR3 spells CASSRTGGGNTIYF. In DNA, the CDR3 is TGTGCCAGCAGCCGGACAGGGGGCGGAAACACCATATATTTT.

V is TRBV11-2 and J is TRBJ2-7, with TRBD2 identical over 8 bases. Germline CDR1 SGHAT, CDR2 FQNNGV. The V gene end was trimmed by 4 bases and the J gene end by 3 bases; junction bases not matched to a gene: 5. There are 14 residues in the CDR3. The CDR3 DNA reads TGTGCCAGCAGCTCGGGCGGGGGGATCTACGAGCAGTACTTC. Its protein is CASSSGGGIYEQYF.

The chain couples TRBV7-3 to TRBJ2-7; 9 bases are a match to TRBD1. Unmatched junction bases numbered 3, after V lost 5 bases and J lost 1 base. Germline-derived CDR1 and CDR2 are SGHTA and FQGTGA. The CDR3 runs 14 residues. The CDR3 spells CASSLDRGSYEQYF. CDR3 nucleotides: TGTGCCAGCAGCCTGGACAGGGGATCCTACGAGCAGTACTTC.

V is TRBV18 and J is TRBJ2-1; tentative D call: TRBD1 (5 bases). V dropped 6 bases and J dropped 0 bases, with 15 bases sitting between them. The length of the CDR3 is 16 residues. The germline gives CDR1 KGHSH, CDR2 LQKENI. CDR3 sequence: CASSQAWGGSYNEQFF. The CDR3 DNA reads TGTGCCAGCTCCCAAGCGTGGGGCGGCTCCTACAATGAGCAGTTCTTC.

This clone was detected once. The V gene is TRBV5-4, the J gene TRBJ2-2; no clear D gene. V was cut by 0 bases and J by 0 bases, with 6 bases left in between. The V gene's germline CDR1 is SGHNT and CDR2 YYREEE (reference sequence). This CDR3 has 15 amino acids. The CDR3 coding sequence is TGTGCCAGCAGCTTGGATTCAGCGAACACCGGGGAGCTGTTTTTT. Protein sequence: CASSLDSANTGELFF.

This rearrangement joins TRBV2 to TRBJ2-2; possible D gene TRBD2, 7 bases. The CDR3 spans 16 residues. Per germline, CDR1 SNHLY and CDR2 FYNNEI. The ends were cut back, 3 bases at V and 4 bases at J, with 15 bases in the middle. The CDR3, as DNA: TGTGCCAGCAGTGAGCATGGGGGGGCGGGCACCGGGGAGCTGTTTTTT. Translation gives CASSEHGGAGTGELFF.

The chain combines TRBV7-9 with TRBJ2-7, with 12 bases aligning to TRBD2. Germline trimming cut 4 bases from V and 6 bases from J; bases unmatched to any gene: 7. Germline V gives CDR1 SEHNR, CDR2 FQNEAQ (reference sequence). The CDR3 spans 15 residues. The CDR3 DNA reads TGTGCCAGCAGCTCACGACTAGCGGGAGCGCTCGAGCAGTACTTC. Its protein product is CASSSRLAGALEQYF.

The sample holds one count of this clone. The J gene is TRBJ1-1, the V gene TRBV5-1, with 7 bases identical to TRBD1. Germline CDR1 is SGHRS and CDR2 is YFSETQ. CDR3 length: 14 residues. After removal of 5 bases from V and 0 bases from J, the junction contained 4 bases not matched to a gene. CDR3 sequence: CASRDREMNTEAFF. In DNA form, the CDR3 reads TGCGCCAGCAGAGACAGGGAAATGAACACTGAAGCTTTCTTT.

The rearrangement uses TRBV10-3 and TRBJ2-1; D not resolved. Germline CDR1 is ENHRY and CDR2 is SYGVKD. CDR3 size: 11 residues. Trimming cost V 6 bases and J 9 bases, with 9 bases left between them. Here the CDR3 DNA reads TGTGCCATCAGAAATCCGGGTGAGCAGTTCTTC. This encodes CAIRNPGEQFF.

The CDR3 sequence is CASSKVESLAQPQHF. For the CDR3, the DNA is TGTGCCAGCAGCAAAGTTGAGTCCCTTGCCCAGCCCCAGCATTTT. The chain is built from TRBV21-1 and TRBJ1-5. TRBV21-1 is shown as a pseudogene. This CDR3 has 15 residues.

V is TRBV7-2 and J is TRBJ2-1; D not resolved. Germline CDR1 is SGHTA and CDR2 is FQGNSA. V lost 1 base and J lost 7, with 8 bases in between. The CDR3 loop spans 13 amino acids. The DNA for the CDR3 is TGTGCCAGCAGCTTAGGAACCGGGAATGAGCAGTTCTTC. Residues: CASSLGTGNEQFF.

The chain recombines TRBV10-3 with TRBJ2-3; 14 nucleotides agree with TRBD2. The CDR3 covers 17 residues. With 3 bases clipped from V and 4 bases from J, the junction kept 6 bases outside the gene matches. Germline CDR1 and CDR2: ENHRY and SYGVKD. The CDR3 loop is CAISESGLAGVSDTQYF. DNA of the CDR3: TGTGCCATCAGTGAATCGGGACTAGCGGGAGTCTCAGATACGCAGTATTTT.

The CDR3 reads CASSKGTSVDTQYF. The DNA for the CDR3 is TGTGCCAGCAGCAAGGGGACTTCGGTGGATACGCAGTATTTT. The genes are TRBV2 and TRBJ2-3; D possibly corresponds to TRBD2 (6 bases). Between the trimmed V and J ends, which lost 6 bases and 6 bases, there was a span of 16 bases. Germline V gene sequence: CDR1 SNHLY, CDR2 FYNNEI. The CDR3 runs 14 residues. Complete variable domain (other parts from reference TRBV2 and TRBJ2-3): EPEVTQTPSHQVTQMGQEVILRCVPISNHLYFYWYRQILGQKVEFLVSFYNNEISEKSEIFDDQFSVERPDGSNFTLKIRSTKLEDSAMYFCASSKGTSVDTQYFGPGTRLTVL.

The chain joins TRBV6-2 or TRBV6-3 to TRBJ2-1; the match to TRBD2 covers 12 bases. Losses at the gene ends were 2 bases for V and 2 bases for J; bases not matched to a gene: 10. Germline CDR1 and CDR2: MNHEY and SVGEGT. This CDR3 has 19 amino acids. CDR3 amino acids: CASSYGLAGGTFTYNEQFF. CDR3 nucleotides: TGTGCCAGCAGTTACGGCCTAGCGGGAGGGACTTTTACCTACAATGAGCAGTTCTTC.

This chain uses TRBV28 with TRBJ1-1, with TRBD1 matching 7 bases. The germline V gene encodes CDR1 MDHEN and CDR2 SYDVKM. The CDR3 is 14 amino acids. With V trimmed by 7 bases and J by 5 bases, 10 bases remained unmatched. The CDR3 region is CASNLRQGRTEAFF. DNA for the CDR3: TGTGCCAGCAACCTGAGACAGGGTCGTACTGAAGCTTTCTTT.

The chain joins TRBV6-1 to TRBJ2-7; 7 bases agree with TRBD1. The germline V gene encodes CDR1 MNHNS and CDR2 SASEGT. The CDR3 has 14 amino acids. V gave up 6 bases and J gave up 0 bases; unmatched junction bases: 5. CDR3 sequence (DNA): TGTGCCAGCAGGGAGACAGGGACCTCCTACGAGCAGTACTTC. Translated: CASRETGTSYEQYF.

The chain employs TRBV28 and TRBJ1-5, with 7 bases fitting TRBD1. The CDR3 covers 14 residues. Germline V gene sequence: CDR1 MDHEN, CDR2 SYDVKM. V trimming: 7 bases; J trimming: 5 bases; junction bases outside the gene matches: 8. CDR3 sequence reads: CASTETGWYQPQHF. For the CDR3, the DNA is TGTGCCAGCACAGAGACAGGGTGGTATCAGCCCCAGCATTTT.

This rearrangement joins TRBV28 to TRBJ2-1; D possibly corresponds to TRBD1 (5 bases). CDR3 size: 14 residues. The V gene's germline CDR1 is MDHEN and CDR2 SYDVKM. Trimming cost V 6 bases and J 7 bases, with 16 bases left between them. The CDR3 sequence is CASRRQTVSNEQFF. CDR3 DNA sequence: TGTGCCAGCAGGCGACAGACCGTGTCAAATGAGCAGTTCTTC.

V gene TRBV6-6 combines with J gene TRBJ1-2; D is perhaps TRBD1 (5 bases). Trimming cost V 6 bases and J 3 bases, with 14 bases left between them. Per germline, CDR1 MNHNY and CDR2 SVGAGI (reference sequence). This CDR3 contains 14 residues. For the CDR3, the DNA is TGTGCCAGCAGGAACCCGACAGAAGACTATGGCTACACCTTC. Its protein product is CASRNPTEDYGYTF.